This TCR beta chain appears in the sequencing data of a study of blood T cell repertoires in COVID-19. Study at large: The samples span acute and convalescent COVID-19 from the United States, Italy and Spain. T cells, B-cell-depleted T cells, or PBMCs supplied cDNA or gDNA.

Generated by immunoSEQ multiplex PCR, the TCRdb table keeps only in-frame clones and is missing some. The table records about 160,000 clones, approximately 80% of them present only once. This TCR came from a woman aged 80 or over with active or convalescent COVID-19. The sequenced material came from peripheral blood.

CDR3 protein: CASSDQASRQVNTEAFF. CDR3 in DNA: TGTGCCAGTAGTGACCAAGCGTCACGACAGGTAAACACTGAAGCTTTCTTT. V gene TRBV19 combines with J gene TRBJ1-1, with D possibly being TRBD1 (6 bases). The CDR3 is 17 residues long. The germline V and J ends were trimmed by 5 bases and 2 bases, with 21 bases remaining between them. The germline CDR1 and CDR2 sequences are LNHDA and SQIVND (reference sequence).